This T cell receptor beta chain emerged from a study of blood T cell repertoires in COVID-19. Trimming took 5 bases from V and 4 from J; bases not matched to a gene: 7. The CDR3 totals 16 residues. Germline assignment: CDR1 MDHEN and CDR2 SYDVKM. Profiled with immunoSEQ multiplex PCR; TCRdb holds only in-frame clones, not every one. The data show over 150,000 clones, roughly 84% seen once. The V gene is TRBV28, the J gene TRBJ2-2, with 10 nucleotides matching TRBD1. Specimen: peripheral blood. The source of this sequence is a man aged 18 to 30 with active or convalescent COVID-19. The CDR3 DNA follows: TGTGCCAGCAGTCCCCCCCGGACAGGGGGCACCGGGGAGCTGTTTTTT. The encoded protein is CASSPPRTGGTGELFF.